The T cell receptor (beta chain) described here comes from a study of shared clonotypes between healthy human individuals. The wider study: CD8 memory received one plate per donor, CD8 naive two, CD4 memory three and CD4 naive three.

A note on this clone: The target antigen is unknown.

Sorted-subset replicate PCRs used 150 to 200 ng of genomic DNA. This amount corresponded to 25,000 to 30,000 T cell genomes. Clones were read by immunoSEQ multiplex PCR, and TCRdb kept only the in-frame ones, dropping some. The sample comprises approximately 620,000 clones, around 97% of which are singletons, and approximately 0.057% rests with the top ten. Study-level findings and limits: Blood was the only sampled material, and tissue repertoires likely differ.

The V and J ends lost 1 base and 0 bases respectively, with 12 bases between them. Germline loops: CDR1 SEHNR, CDR2 FQNEAQ (reference sequence). The CDR3 has 16 residues. The study separated CD4+ cells into CD45RA+ naive and CD45RA-negative memory subsets. The chain uses TRBV7-9 and TRBJ2-5; D possibly uses TRBD1 or TRBD2 (5 bases each). The sequence was collected from a woman younger than 45 in good health. The sequenced material came from naive CD4+ T cells sorted from blood. Subset given: CD45RA+ positively selected. The CDR3 spells CASSLVGGAHQETQYF. CDR3 bases: TGTGCCAGCAGCTTAGTTGGGGGAGCGCACCAAGAGACCCAGTACTTC.